This TCR beta chain came from a study of shared clonotypes between healthy human individuals. General observations from the study: The study generally estimated greater richness for naive than memory subsets.

This clone was observed once. Its antigen remains unknown. As defined, naive CD8 cells were CD45RO-negative and positively selected for CCR7, with terminally differentiated effector memory CD45RA+ cells excluded. Donors were healthy HIV-negative adults without recently reported acute infections or vaccinations. Everyone who donated was a Caucasian adult who lived in Nashville, Tennessee. The CDR3 has 13 amino acids. V was trimmed by 6 bases and J by 6 bases, leaving 15 bases between them. CDR1 is LGHNT and CDR2 is FRNRAP in the germline V gene. Clones were sequenced by immunoSEQ multiplex PCR, and TCRdb holds only the in-frame ones, with some missing. The sample holds a few million clones, 85% to 95% seen once.

Sample: naive CD8+ T cells from PBMCs. The rearrangement joins TRBV12-5 to TRBJ2-7; a possible D gene is TRBD1 (5 bases). This TCR was recovered from a man between 18 and 35 years old in good health. Some clones in this sample may be carry-over from other donors' samples. This CDR3 is CASGPPDSAEQYF. The CDR3 DNA sequence: TGTGCTAGTGGCCCCCCCGACAGTGCCGAGCAGTACTTC. The whole variable domain, remainder taken from reference TRBV12-5 and TRBJ2-7, is DARVTQTPRHKVTEMGQEVTMRCQPILGHNTVFWYRQTMMQGLELLAYFRNRAPLDDSGMPKDRFSAEMPDATLATLKIQPSEPRDSAVYFCASGPPDSAEQYFGPGTRLTVT.